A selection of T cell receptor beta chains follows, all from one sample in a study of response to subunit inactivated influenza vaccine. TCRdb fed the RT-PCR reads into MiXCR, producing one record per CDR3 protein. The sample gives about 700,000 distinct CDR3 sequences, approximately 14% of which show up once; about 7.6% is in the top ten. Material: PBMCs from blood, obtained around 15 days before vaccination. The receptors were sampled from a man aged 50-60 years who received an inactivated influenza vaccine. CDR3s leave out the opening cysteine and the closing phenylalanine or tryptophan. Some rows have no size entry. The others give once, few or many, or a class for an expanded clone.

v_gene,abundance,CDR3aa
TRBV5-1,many,ASSSSPATGGRETQY
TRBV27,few,ASRYLANTGELF
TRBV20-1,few,SAREATSGHSYEQY
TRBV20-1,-,SARALAGGRNEQF
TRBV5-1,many,ASSLRGPNEKLF
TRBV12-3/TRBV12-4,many,ASSYTTGGYYEQY
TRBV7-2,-,ASSSIRSGGRDEQF
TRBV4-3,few,ASSPGAGKETQY
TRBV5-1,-,ASSPPGAKEETQY
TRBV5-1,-,ASSLERVELIGQF
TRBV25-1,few,ASSEYTEAF
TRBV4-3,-,ASSQVISLSSAFGEQF
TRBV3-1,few,ASSSYRAAEQF
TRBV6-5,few,ASSYSSGDEQY
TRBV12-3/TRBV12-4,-,ATRQGEFGVDTQY
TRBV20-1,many,SAGGTARNEAF
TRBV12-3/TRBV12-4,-,ASSFGRTPGGDTQY
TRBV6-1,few,ASSAWAGGTDTQY
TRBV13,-,ASSRGMTGVDNYGYT
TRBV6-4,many,ASSGGRH
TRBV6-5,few,ASSYIQGIPAGELF
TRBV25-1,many,ASCGDPPYEQY
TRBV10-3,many,AISFGRGGNEQF
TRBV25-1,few,ASRGQGGVTEAF
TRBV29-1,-,SETSITNTEAF
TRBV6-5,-,ASSYSVTAQGENGYT
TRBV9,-,ASIVYRGSPHNEQF
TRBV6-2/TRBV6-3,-,ASSYLGRSYEQY
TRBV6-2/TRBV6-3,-,ASSLRLAGDTVETQY
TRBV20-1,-,SATGSYEQF
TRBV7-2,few,ASSLIQLAAWF
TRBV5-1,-,ASSLQRGGRNTQY
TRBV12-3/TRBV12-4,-,ASSPRRMNTEAF
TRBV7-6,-,ASSAGTGRGETQY
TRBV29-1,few,SVQGANEQF
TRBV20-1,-,SARKGVRTQY
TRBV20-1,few,SASWMSWFTDTQY
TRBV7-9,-,ASSDIAGGNTDTQY
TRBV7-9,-,ASMKTPRGTYEQY
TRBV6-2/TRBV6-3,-,ASSPLDRNAMNEQF
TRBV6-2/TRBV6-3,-,ASSSAGNPRGYT
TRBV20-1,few,SASGLQGWQY
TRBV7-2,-,ASSLESGRLALRTQY
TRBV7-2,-,ASSRSPTNTEAF
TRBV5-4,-,ASSLVGTREGELF